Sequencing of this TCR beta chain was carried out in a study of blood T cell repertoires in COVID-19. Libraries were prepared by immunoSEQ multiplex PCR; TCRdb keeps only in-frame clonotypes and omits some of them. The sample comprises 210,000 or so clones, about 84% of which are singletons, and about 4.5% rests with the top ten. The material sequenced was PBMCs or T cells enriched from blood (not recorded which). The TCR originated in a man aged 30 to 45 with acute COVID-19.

The CDR3 DNA follows: TGCGCCAGCAGCTTGGGGGGGCATCAGCCCCAGCATTTT. It encodes CASSLGGHQPQHF. V and J are TRBV5-1 and TRBJ1-5; the D gene is possibly TRBD1 (6 bases). V lost 0 bases and J lost 5, with 6 bases in between. Per the germline V gene, CDR1 is SGHRS and CDR2 is YFSETQ. The CDR3 length is 13 residues.